This T cell receptor (beta chain) emerged from a study of T cells expressing NK-cell markers. Looking at the study overall: Sorted CD3+CD56+NKG2C+, CD3+CD56+NKG2C- and CD3+CD56-NKG2C+ T cells provided the TCR beta repertoires. Overall study findings and caveats: The study found these clonotypes also leading the CD3+CD56-NKG2C+ fraction in a few donors.

Comment on this clonotype: Antigen specificity is unknown.

After re-calling the 5' RACE reads, TCRdb lists one entry per CDR3 protein, DNA absent. This table lists about 300,000 distinct CDR3 sequences. This CDR3 region has 15 residues. Sequenced material: blood T cells: a sorted CD56 or NKG2C T cell subset, CD4+ or CD8+ T cells, or bulk PBMC T cells (not recorded which). The chain employs TRBV12-3 or TRBV12-4 and TRBJ1-2. The receptor's source is a woman between 18 and 69 years old in good health. CDR3 loop: CASSLSLGPNYGYTF.